The 30 T cell receptor beta chains below were found in one sample sequenced in a study of Tregs in tolerant kidney transplant recipients (dated by TCRdb to about 2019). Library construction relied on the immunoSEQ multiplex PCR assay. Entries here come from immuneACCESS through TCRdb and include only in-frame sequences with V and J called. Some clones fail to appear in such tables; in the studies checked, an unresolved V gene covers under half of the shortfall, and the cause of the remainder is unknown. Here the sample has some 50,000 clones; around nine tenths occur a single time. Of the sample, about 16% is held by the ten largest clones. The transplants used related donors along with nonmyeloablative bone marrow transplantation, and in the human trials mixed chimerism was transient. Specimen: CD8+ T cells from blood (PBMCs), collected 12 months after the transplant. These receptors all stem from a human patient who received a combined kidney and bone marrow transplant. Following transplantation, part of the T cell population may be supplied by the graft donor rather than the patient.

This chain joins TRBV27 and TRBJ1-4; TRBD1 matches at 8 bases. CDR3 length: 15 residues. Germline assignment: CDR1 MNHEY and CDR2 SMNVEV (reference sequence). V dropped 5 bases and J dropped 3; count of bases not matched to a gene: 5. CDR3 residues: CASSPTGGSNEKLFF. The CDR3 DNA is TGTGCCAGCAGTCCTACAGGGGGTTCTAATGAAAAACTGTTTTTT.

This rearrangement joins TRBV5-6 to TRBJ1-4; D not resolved. Trimming pared 4 bases from V and 2 bases from J, leaving 18 bases between. There are 17 residues in the CDR3. The germline V gene encodes CDR1 SGHDT and CDR2 YYEEEE. DNA of the CDR3: TGTGCCAGCAGCATAATTACGGGGTTGTCGACTAATGAAAAACTGTTTTTT. It encodes CASSIITGLSTNEKLFF.

The rearrangement joins TRBV7-9 to TRBJ2-3; TRBD2 matches at 11 bases. J gave up 3 bases and V 5 bases, and 7 bases lay outside the gene matches. Germline values: CDR1 SEHNR, CDR2 FQNEAQ (reference sequence). This CDR3 has 16 amino acids. The CDR3 nucleotides read TGTGCCAGCAGCGAAAGACTAGCGGGACAAACAGATACGCAGTATTTT. It specifies CASSERLAGQTDTQYF.

This clone was picked up one time. The chain is built from TRBV6-4 and TRBJ2-3; 14 nucleotides match TRBD2. Germline loops: CDR1 MRHNA, CDR2 SNTAGT. The CDR3 has 16 residues. Unmatched junction bases numbered 2, after V lost 0 bases and J lost 6 bases. The chain's CDR3 is CASSDSTSGGADTQYF. In nucleotides, the CDR3 is TGTGCCAGCAGTGACTCGACTAGCGGGGGGGCCGATACGCAGTATTTT.

J is TRBJ2-2 and V is TRBV27, with 7 positions matching TRBD2. This CDR3 contains 16 residues. V trimming: 3 bases; J trimming: 4 bases; junction bases outside the gene matches: 8. From germline, CDR1 is MNHEY and CDR2 SMNVEV (reference sequence). The DNA for the CDR3 is TGTGCCAGCAGTTTTGGTGCGGGAGAGGTCACCGGGGAGCTGTTTTTT. Its translation is CASSFGAGEVTGELFF.

The rearrangement joins TRBV5-1 to TRBJ2-5; D gene unclear. The CDR3 runs to 14 residues. In germline, CDR1 is SGHRS, CDR2 YFSETQ. V was shortened by 2 bases and J by 5 bases, with 13 bases between the two germline ends. The CDR3 nucleotides read TGCGCCAGCAGCTTCGAATCCTGGCCCGAGACCCAGTACTTC. This encodes CASSFESWPETQYF.

The rearrangement links TRBV27 to TRBJ1-2; maybe TRBD1 (5 bases). Trimming removed 0 bases from V and 5 bases from J, with 13 bases in between. Germline CDR1 is MNHEY and CDR2 is SMNVEV (reference sequence). CDR3 length equals 15 residues. CDR3 amino acids: CASSLSTGPTYGYTF. The CDR3 bases are TGTGCCAGCAGTTTATCCACAGGACCAACTTATGGCTACACCTTC.

The chain is built from TRBV7-3 and TRBJ2-5, with 10 bases lining up with TRBD1. The CDR3 loop spans 14 amino acids. Germline CDR1 and CDR2: SGHTA and FQGTGA. Losses at the gene ends were 5 bases for V and 5 bases for J; bases not matched to a gene: 5. CDR3 amino acids: CASSPGTGAETQYF. The CDR3 nucleotides are TGTGCCAGCAGCCCTGGGACAGGGGCCGAGACCCAGTACTTC.

The rearrangement uses TRBV7-9 and TRBJ2-1; 10 bases agree with TRBD2. The CDR3 runs 17 residues. The germline gives CDR1 SEHNR, CDR2 FQNEAQ (reference sequence). V dropped 1 base and J dropped 5; count of bases not matched to a gene: 8. The CDR3 region has the DNA TGTGCCAGCAGCTTAGGGAGGCTAGCGGGGGTCCACAATGAGCAGTTCTTC. Translated: CASSLGRLAGVHNEQFF. The full variable domain, rest sourced from reference TRBV7-9 and TRBJ2-1, is DTGVSQNPRHKITKRGQNVTFRCDPISEHNRLYWYRQTLGQGPEFLTYFQNEAQLEKSRLLSDRFSAERPKGSFSTLEIQRTEQGDSAMYLCASSLGRLAGVHNEQFFGPGTRLTVL.

The chain employs TRBV6-4 and TRBJ2-1, with TRBD2 matching 7 bases. V lost 5 bases and J lost 8; bases outside the gene matches: 12. The CDR3 contains 15 residues. Per the germline V gene, CDR1 is MRHNA and CDR2 is SNTAGT. The CDR3 sequence is CASSPSTGGSDEQFF. For the CDR3, the DNA is TGTGCCAGCAGTCCTTCAACCGGGGGGTCGGATGAGCAGTTCTTC.

The V call is TRBV5-6, the J call TRBJ1-5; no firm D call. CDR3 size: 15 residues. Trimming cost V 4 bases and J 7 bases, with 18 bases left between them. Germline loops: CDR1 SGHDT, CDR2 YYEEEE. CDR3 sequence (DNA): TGTGCCAGCAGCCGAGGGCAGCCTTTTGGCCAGCCCCAGCATTTT. Protein product: CASSRGQPFGQPQHF.

In DNA form, the CDR3 reads TGTGCCAGCAGCCGTCCCGGGACAGGGCAGCCCCAGCATTTT. Protein product: CASSRPGTGQPQHF. The chain joins TRBV7-9 to TRBJ1-5, with 9 bases fitting TRBD1. Trimming removed 5 bases from V and 7 bases from J; junction bases left unmatched: 6. The CDR3 sequence is 14 residues long. Germline V gives CDR1 SEHNR, CDR2 FQNEAQ (reference sequence).

The V call is TRBV9, the J call TRBJ2-3, with 9 bases identical to TRBD2. The V segment lost 4 bases and the J segment 2 bases; nucleotides outside the gene matches: 8. Germline loops: CDR1 SGDLS, CDR2 YYNGEE. The CDR3 runs 16 residues. As DNA, the CDR3 is TGTGCCAGCAGCCCCATGACTAGCGGTGTCACAGATACGCAGTATTTT. Translation gives CASSPMTSGVTDTQYF.

The chain joins TRBV4-2 to TRBJ1-6, with D possibly being TRBD1 (5 bases). The CDR3 is made up of 17 amino acids. The V and J ends lost 0 bases and 10 bases respectively, with 19 bases between them. CDR1 and CDR2 from the germline V gene are LGHNA and YNFKEQ. In nucleotides, the CDR3 is TGTGCCAGCAGCCAAGAGAGAGGGGAGGGGACTCGGTCACCCCTCCACTTT. Translation: CASSQERGEGTRSPLHF.

This sequence joins TRBV9 and TRBJ2-7; TRBD1 matches at 12 bases. V was pared by 2 bases and J by 5 bases, with 8 bases of the junction left unmatched. From germline, CDR1 is SGDLS and CDR2 YYNGEE. This CDR3 has 16 residues. The CDR3 loop reads CASSVTTGTGGDEQYF. The CDR3 region has the DNA TGTGCCAGCAGCGTGACAACCGGGACAGGGGGCGACGAGCAGTACTTC.

The chain joins TRBV6-5 to TRBJ1-2; 8 bases match TRBD1. The J segment lost 3 bases and the V segment lost 2 bases, leaving 5 bases of the junction unmatched. Germline V gene lookup returns CDR1 MNHEY and CDR2 SVGAGI. The length of the CDR3 is 15 residues. CDR3 amino acids: CASSYVTGGHYGYTF. The CDR3 coding sequence is TGTGCCAGCAGTTACGTCACAGGGGGTCACTATGGCTACACCTTC.

The chain is built from TRBV5-1 and TRBJ2-7, with D perhaps matching TRBD1 (5 bases). This CDR3 has 14 residues. Germline lookup yields CDR1 SGHRS and CDR2 YFSETQ. Trimming removed 3 bases at V and 4 bases at J, with 14 bases between. The CDR3 region has the DNA TGCGCCAGCAGCTCGTCAGGGCTAAAATACGAGCAGTACTTC. It translates to CASSSSGLKYEQYF.

J is TRBJ1-2 and V is TRBV12-2; no DNA check was done on the table's D call, TRBD1. TRBV12-2 represents a pseudogene. The CDR3 contains 16 residues. Here the CDR3 reads CASRLDGTGGNYGYTF. The CDR3, as DNA: TGTGCAAGTCGCTTAGATGGGACAGGGGGCAACTATGGCTACACCTTC.

The CDR3 region is CASSSLDTPYNEQFF. CDR3 sequence (DNA): TGTGCCAGCAGCAGCCTGGACACCCCGTACAATGAGCAGTTCTTC. This sequence joins TRBV7-3 and TRBJ2-1, with D maybe TRBD1 (5 bases). The germline V gene has CDR1 SGHTA and CDR2 FQGTGA. The CDR3 extends over 15 amino acids. Trimming removed 5 bases from V and 4 bases from J, with 15 bases in between.

The V and J genes are TRBV7-9 and TRBJ2-1; D might be TRBD2 (6 bases). Trimming took off 5 bases at V and 9 bases at J, with 8 bases between the two ends. This CDR3 comprises 11 residues. Germline CDR1 is SEHNR and CDR2 is FQNEAQ (reference sequence). CDR3 in amino acids: CASSLGGEQFF. CDR3 bases: TGTGCCAGCAGCCTGGGGGGTGAGCAGTTCTTC.

This rearrangement joins TRBV5-6 to TRBJ2-7; maybe TRBD2 (6 bases). The ends were cut back, 3 bases at V and 5 bases at J, with 15 bases in the middle. CDR1 is SGHDT and CDR2 is YYEEEE in the germline V gene. This CDR3 is 14 amino acids long. CDR3 sequence reads: CASSWGDFTDEQYF. In nucleotides, the CDR3 is TGTGCCAGCAGCTGGGGGGACTTTACGGACGAGCAGTACTTC. The whole variable domain, remainder taken from reference TRBV5-6 and TRBJ2-7, is DAGVTQSPTHLIKTRGQQVTLRCSPKSGHDTVSWYQQALGQGPQFIFQYYEEEERQRGNFPDRFSGHQFPNYSSELNVNALLLGDSALYLCASSWGDFTDEQYFGPGTRLTVT.

The chain employs TRBV4-1 and TRBJ1-1, with a tentative D call TRBD1 (5 bases). CDR3 length: 14 amino acids. The germline CDR1 and CDR2 sequences are MGHRA and YSYEKL. The V end lost 3 bases, the J end lost 3 bases, and 11 bases lay between the germline ends. CDR3 loop: CASSHRVGYTEAFF. The CDR3 DNA is TGCGCCAGCAGCCACAGGGTAGGGTACACTGAAGCTTTCTTT.

The J gene is TRBJ2-1, the V gene TRBV7-9; 13 bases align to TRBD2. Germline V lookup: CDR1 SEHNR, CDR2 FQNEAQ (reference sequence). The trim removed 2 bases at V and 6 bases at J, leaving 4 bases unmatched. This CDR3 spans 16 amino acids. The CDR3 bases are TGTGCCAGCAGCTTAACTAGCGGGAGGGTGTTCAATGAGCAGTTCTTC. It encodes CASSLTSGRVFNEQFF.

The CDR3 DNA is TGTGCCAGCAGCTTAGAGATCGGCGGGGAGCTGTTTTTT. Its translation is CASSLEIGGELFF. The chain employs TRBV7-8 and TRBJ2-2; D gene ambiguous. Per the germline V gene, CDR1 is SGHVS and CDR2 is FQNEAQ. Trimming cost V 1 base and J 7 bases, with 7 bases left between them. The CDR3 length is 13 residues.

The rearrangement joins TRBV10-3 to TRBJ2-3; weak D call: TRBD2 (6 bases). The germline V and J ends were trimmed by 2 bases and 2 bases, with 8 bases remaining between them. Germline V gene data show CDR1 as ENHRY and CDR2 as SYGVKD. The CDR3 loop spans 14 amino acids. The CDR3 region is CAISEGGITDTQYF. In nucleotides, the CDR3 is TGTGCCATCAGTGAGGGGGGGATCACAGATACGCAGTATTTT.

The chain joins TRBV27 to TRBJ2-1; 9 bases line up with TRBD1. The V gene's germline CDR1 is MNHEY and CDR2 SMNVEV (reference sequence). The CDR3 length is 12 residues. The junction had 5 bases not matched to a gene; V was cut back by 5 bases and J by 12 bases. CDR3 amino acids: CASSPADRGQFF. The CDR3 DNA reads TGTGCCAGCAGTCCCGCGGACAGGGGGCAGTTCTTC.

The genes are TRBV6-5 and TRBJ2-7, with TRBD2 as a possible D gene (6 bases). V was clipped by 8 bases and J by 3 bases, with 20 bases between them. Germline V CDR1 and CDR2: MNHEY, SVGAGI. The CDR3 runs 15 residues. The CDR3 reads CASSLRGGASYEQYF. CDR3 coding DNA: TGTGCCAGCTCTCTAAGGGGCGGGGCCAGCTACGAGCAGTACTTC.

The chain employs TRBV2 and TRBJ1-1, with D perhaps matching TRBD1 (5 bases). Looked up from germline, CDR1 is SNHLY and CDR2 is FYNNEI. V was pared by 4 bases and J by 1 base, with 13 bases between. CDR3 length equals 15 residues. CDR3 sequence reads: CASSGFIRENTEAFF. CDR3 bases: TGTGCCAGCAGTGGCTTCATCAGGGAGAACACTGAAGCTTTCTTT.

The chain uses TRBV9 and TRBJ2-2; 8 bases agree with TRBD1. V was clipped by 0 bases and J by 8 bases; unmatched bases: 6. Germline V gene data show CDR1 as SGDLS and CDR2 as YYNGEE. CDR3 size: 15 residues. The CDR3 region has the DNA TGTGCCAGCAGCGTAGCAGGGGGCTCAAGTGGGGAGCTGTTTTTT. Translation: CASSVAGGSSGELFF. The full variable domain, in which reference TRBV9 and TRBJ2-2 provide the parts outside the CDR3, is DSGVTQTPKHLITATGQRVTLRCSPRSGDLSVYWYQQSLDQGLQFLIQYYNGEERAKGNILERFSAQQFPDLHSELNLSSLELGDSALYFCASSVAGGSSGELFFGEGSRLTVL.

The chain has TRBV9 and TRBJ2-2; TRBD2 matches 8 bases. V was pared by 3 bases and J by 3 bases, with 7 bases of the junction left unmatched. CDR3 length: 16 residues. Germline V CDR1 and CDR2: SGDLS, YYNGEE. CDR3 in amino acids: CASSADHGGDTGELFF. The CDR3 nucleotides are TGTGCCAGCAGCGCCGATCACGGGGGGGACACCGGGGAGCTGTTTTTT.